This entry features one T cell receptor (beta chain) sequence. The entry originates in a study of blood T cells in healthy people across ages. Overall study context: Roughly one uniquely barcoded beta molecule per two T cells was captured.

The use of a sample-barcoded 5' primer and a J-beta primer mix characterized a second PCR of about 7 to 12 cycles. TCRdb fed the 5' RACE reads into MiXCR, producing one record per CDR3 protein. The profile shows 1.2 million to 1.5 million distinct CDR3 sequences, 59% of them singletons. Total RNA was isolated from each sample in quantities of at least 6 micrograms. The CDR3 runs to 14 residues. The V and J ends lost 3 bases and 7 bases respectively, with 13 bases between them. The sequence was obtained from a young man in good health. Specimen: blood. The chain carries TRBV12-3 or TRBV12-4 and TRBJ2-4, with D perhaps TRBD2 (6 bases). The CDR3 protein is CASSFSGRGNIQYF. CDR3 sequence (DNA): TGTGCCAGCAGTTTTTCCGGGAGAGGTAACATTCAGTACTTC.